The 7 T cell receptor beta chains given below trace back to one sample, sequenced in a study of blood T cell repertoires in COVID-19. Repertoires were generated with immunoSEQ multiplex PCR, while TCRdb's copy carries only in-frame clones and drops some. The table shows fewer than 200,000 clones, with about 90% occurring only once. Sequencing was carried out using peripheral blood. The receptors stem from a young man with COVID-19, enrolled during active disease.

In this sample, this clone turned up once. The chain has TRBV28 and TRBJ1-1; 8 bases align to TRBD1. The V segment lost 5 bases and the J segment 4 bases; nucleotides outside the gene matches: 6. Germline values: CDR1 MDHEN, CDR2 SYDVKM. The length of the CDR3 is 14 residues. This chain's CDR3 is CASSQDRVSTEAFF. The CDR3 nucleotides are TGTGCCAGCAGTCAGGACAGGGTTAGCACTGAAGCTTTCTTT.

V usage is TRBV27 and J usage is TRBJ1-6; the D is unclear. Germline CDR1 is MNHEY and CDR2 is SMNVEV (reference sequence). Trimming took off 4 bases at V and 6 bases at J, with 7 bases between the two ends. The CDR3 spans 13 residues. The CDR3 loop reads CASSWAANSPLHF. The CDR3 nucleotides read TGTGCCAGCAGTTGGGCAGCTAATTCACCCCTCCACTTT.

The rearrangement uses TRBV10-3 and TRBJ2-1; TRBD2 matches 8 bases. The CDR3 has 16 residues. From germline, CDR1 is ENHRY and CDR2 SYGVKD. The ends lost 11 bases at V and 8 bases at J; junction bases unmatched: 20. The CDR3 sequence: CASHRGPGGNDDEQFF. CDR3 DNA sequence: TGTGCCTCCCATCGCGGGCCGGGAGGGAATGACGATGAGCAGTTCTTC.

The rearrangement uses TRBV5-4 and TRBJ2-1; the D is unclear. Germline CDR1 SGHNT, CDR2 YYREEE (reference sequence). The CDR3 has 12 residues. The V end lost 2 bases, the J end lost 7 bases, and 7 bases lay between the germline ends. DNA of the CDR3: TGTGCCAGCAGCTTACCGGTGAATGAGCAGTTCTTC. As protein: CASSLPVNEQFF.

This chain uses TRBV23-1 with TRBJ2-1; tentative D call: TRBD2 (5 bases). TRBV23-1 is flagged as an ORF with uncertain function. The CDR3 is 14 residues long. Trimming took off 8 bases at V and 7 bases at J, with 18 bases between the two ends. The CDR3 nucleotides read TGCGCCAGCGGCCTGGTGGACGGGGAGAATGAGCAGTTCTTC. Translated, it gives CASGLVDGENEQFF.

V is TRBV6-6 and J is TRBJ2-1, with no clear D. Germline V gene sequence: CDR1 MNHNY, CDR2 SVGAGI (reference sequence). With 7 bases removed from V and 0 bases from J, the gap between germline ends came to 7 bases. CDR3 size: 13 residues. Written as DNA, the CDR3 is TGTGCCAGCACACTGAGCTCCTACAATGAGCAGTTCTTC. Translating gives CASTLSSYNEQFF.

The V and J genes are TRBV6-1 and TRBJ1-4, with 8 bases that match TRBD1. The CDR3 covers 20 residues. Per germline, CDR1 MNHNS and CDR2 SASEGT. V was pared by 0 bases and J by 5 bases, with 17 bases of the junction left unmatched. The CDR3 sequence: CASSEARGGGRGRGNEKLFF. CDR3 DNA: TGTGCCAGCAGTGAAGCGCGTGGGGGAGGCAGGGGGCGAGGGAATGAAAAACTGTTTTTT.